This T cell receptor (beta chain) was obtained from a study of Graves' ophthalmopathy and Graves' hyperthyroidism. Other autoimmune diseases, uncontrolled infections, pregnancy or lactation led to the exclusion of patients. Orbital computed tomography, together with clinical symptoms, serum thyroxine, TRAb and thyroid ultrasound, was used for diagnosis. It was from 8 to 10 ml of fresh peripheral blood that the PBMCs came. Investigators amplified TCR beta CDR3 regions from RNA transcripts. Second-round multiplex PCR followed a first-round RT-PCR using HTBI primers. TCRdb called the multiplex PCR reads again in MiXCR, with one record for every CDR3 protein. The sample holds approximately 700,000 distinct CDR3 sequences, just over 40% seen once. With 7 bases clipped from V and 4 bases from J, the junction kept 5 bases outside the gene matches. The CDR3 length is 14 residues. Per the germline V gene, CDR1 is MNHNS and CDR2 is SASEGT.

The clonotype was recovered from an adult man with Graves' ophthalmopathy. The sample consisted of peripheral blood. V usage is TRBV6-1 and J usage is TRBJ2-2, with 8 bases matching TRBD1. CDR3 region: CASMEQGGTGELFF. The CDR3, as DNA: TGTGCCAGCATGGAACAGGGGGGCACCGGGGAGCTGTTTTTT.